Reported below is one T cell receptor beta chain. CDR1 and CDR2 (germline): LNHDA, SQIVND (reference sequence). The trim removed 6 bases at V and 5 bases at J, leaving 2 bases unmatched. The CDR3 loop spans 12 amino acids. The sample is drawn from a study of T cell changes during pregnancy in multiple sclerosis. Method: immunoSEQ multiplex PCR; TCRdb's copy keeps in-frame clones and lacks some. The profile shows approximately 88,000 clones, roughly 91% of them singletons. The sequence was obtained from a female donor with multiple sclerosis, enrolled in a pregnancy study. The sequencing here drew on peripheral blood, taken in the first trimester of pregnancy. The V call is TRBV19, the J call TRBJ2-5; 8 bases match TRBD1. The CDR3 is CASRDRVETQYF. CDR3 in DNA: TGTGCCAGTAGGGACAGGGTGGAGACCCAGTACTTC.